This T cell receptor beta chain is from a study of T cells in Graves' hyperthyroidism and ophthalmopathy. Whole-study context: Any treatment followed the collection of peripheral blood at initial diagnosis. General study results and limits: The model foresaw ophthalmopathy a median roughly 6.6 months prior to onset.

RNA transcripts yielded amplified TCR beta CDR3 regions. Carried out on the TCR CDR3, a first-round RT-PCR used the HTBI primer set. Each CDR3 protein is one row after TCRdb ran MiXCR on the multiplex PCR reads. Of a few hundred thousand distinct CDR3 sequences in the sample, approximately 23% were seen once. CDR1 is WNHNN, CDR2 SYGVQD, per germline (reference sequence). Deletions cut 5 bases from V and 5 bases from J, with 18 bases between. This CDR3 contains 15 residues. In making diagnoses, clinical symptoms, serum thyroxine and TRAb, thyroid ultrasound and orbital computed tomography were all used. Out of over 7.5 ml of fresh peripheral blood came the PBMCs. Worth noting for this clonotype: The antigen is unknown.

V is TRBV10-1 and J is TRBJ2-5; D uncertain. The source of this sequence is a woman in her seventies with Graves' ophthalmopathy. Sequencing was performed on blood. CDR3 nucleotides: TGCGCCAGCAGTACGGCTAGTGGGATGATGGAGACCCAGTACTTC. Amino acid sequence: CASSTASGMMETQYF.